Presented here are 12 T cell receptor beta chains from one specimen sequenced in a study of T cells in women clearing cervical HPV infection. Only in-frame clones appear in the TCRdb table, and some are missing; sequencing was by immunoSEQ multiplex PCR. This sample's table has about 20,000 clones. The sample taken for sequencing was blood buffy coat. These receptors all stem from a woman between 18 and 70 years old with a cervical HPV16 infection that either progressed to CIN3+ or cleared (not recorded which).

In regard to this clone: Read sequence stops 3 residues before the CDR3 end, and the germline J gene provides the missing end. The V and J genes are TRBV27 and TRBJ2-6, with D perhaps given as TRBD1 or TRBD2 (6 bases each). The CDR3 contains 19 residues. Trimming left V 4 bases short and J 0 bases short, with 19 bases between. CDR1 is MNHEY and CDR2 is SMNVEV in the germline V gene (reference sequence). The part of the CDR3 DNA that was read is TGTGCCAGCAGTTCCCGGGAGACGGACAGAAACTCTGGGGCCAACGTC. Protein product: CASSSRETDRNSGANV. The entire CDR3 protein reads CASSSRETDRNSGANVLTF.

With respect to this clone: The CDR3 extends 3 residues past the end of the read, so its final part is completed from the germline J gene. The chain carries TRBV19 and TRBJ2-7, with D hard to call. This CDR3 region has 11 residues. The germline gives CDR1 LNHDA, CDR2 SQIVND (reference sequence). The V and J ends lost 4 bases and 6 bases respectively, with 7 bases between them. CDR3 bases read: TGTGCCAGTAGTACGAGGTTCGAG. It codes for CASSTRFE. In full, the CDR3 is CASSTRFEQYF.

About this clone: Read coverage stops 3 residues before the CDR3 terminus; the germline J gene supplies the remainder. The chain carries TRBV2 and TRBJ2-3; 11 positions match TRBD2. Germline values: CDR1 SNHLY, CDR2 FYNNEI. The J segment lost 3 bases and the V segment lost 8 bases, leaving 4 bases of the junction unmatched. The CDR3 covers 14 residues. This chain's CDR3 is CASVSSGGTDTQYF. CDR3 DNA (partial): TGTGCCAGCGTCTCTAGCGGGGGGACAGATACG.

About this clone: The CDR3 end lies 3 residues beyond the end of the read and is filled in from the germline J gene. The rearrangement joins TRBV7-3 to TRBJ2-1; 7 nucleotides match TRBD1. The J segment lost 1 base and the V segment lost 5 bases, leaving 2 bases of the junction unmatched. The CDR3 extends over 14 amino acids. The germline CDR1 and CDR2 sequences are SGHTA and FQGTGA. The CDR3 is CASSPQGSYNEQFF. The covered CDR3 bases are TGTGCCAGCAGCCCACAGGGGTCCTACAATGAG.

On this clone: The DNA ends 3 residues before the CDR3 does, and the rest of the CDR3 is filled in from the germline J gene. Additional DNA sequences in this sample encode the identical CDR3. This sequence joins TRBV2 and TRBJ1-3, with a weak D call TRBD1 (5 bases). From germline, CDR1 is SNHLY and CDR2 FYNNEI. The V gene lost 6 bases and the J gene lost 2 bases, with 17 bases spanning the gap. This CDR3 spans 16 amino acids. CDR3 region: CASSATGGWAGNTIYF. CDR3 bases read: TGTGCCAGCAGCGCTACAGGCGGATGGGCTGGAAACACC.

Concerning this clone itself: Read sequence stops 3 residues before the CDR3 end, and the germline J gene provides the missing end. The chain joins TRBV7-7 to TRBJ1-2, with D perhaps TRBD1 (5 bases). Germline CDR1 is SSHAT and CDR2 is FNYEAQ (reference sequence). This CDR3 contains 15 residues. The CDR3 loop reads CASSLGAGPTYDYTF. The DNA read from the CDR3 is TGTGCCAGCAGCTTAGGGGCAGGGCCCACCTACGAC.

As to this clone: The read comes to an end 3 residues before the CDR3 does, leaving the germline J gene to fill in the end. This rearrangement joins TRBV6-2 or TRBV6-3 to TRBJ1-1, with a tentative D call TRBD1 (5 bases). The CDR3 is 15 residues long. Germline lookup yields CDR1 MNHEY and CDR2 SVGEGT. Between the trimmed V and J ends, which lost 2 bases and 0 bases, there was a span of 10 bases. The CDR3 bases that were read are TGTGCCAGCAGTTACGTCTTGACAGTGAACACTGAA. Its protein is CASSYVLTVNTE. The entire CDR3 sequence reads CASSYVLTVNTEAFF.

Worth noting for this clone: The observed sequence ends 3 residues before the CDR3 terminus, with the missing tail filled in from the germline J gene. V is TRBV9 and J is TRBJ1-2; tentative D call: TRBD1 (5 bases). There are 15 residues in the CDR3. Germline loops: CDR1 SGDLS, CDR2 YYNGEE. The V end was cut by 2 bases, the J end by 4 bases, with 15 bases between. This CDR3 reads CASSVGRGVGYGYTF. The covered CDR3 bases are TGTGCCAGCAGCGTTGGGAGGGGAGTGGGCTATGGC.

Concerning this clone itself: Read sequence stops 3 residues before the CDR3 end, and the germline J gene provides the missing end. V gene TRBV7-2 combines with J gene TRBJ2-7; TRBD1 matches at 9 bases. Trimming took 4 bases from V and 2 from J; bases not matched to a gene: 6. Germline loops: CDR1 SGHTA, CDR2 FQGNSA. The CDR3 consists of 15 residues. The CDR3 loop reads CASSSQQGATYEQYF. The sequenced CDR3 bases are TGTGCCAGCAGCTCGCAACAGGGGGCGACCTACGAG.

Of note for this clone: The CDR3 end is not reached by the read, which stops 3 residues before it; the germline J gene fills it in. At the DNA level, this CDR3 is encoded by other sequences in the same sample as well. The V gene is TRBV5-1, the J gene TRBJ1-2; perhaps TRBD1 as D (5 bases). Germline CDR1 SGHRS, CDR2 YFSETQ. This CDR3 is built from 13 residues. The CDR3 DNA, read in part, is TGCGCCAGCAGCTTGGGGGCAGGGAAGGGC. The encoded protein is CASSLGAGKG. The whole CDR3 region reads CASSLGAGKGYTF.

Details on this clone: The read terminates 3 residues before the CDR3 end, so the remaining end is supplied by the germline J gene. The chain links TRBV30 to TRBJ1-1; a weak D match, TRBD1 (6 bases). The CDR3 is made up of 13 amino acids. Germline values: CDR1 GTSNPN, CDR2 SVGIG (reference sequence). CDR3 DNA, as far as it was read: TGTGCCTGGGGAAAACAGGGTTGGGAGACA. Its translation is CAWGKQGWET. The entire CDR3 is CAWGKQGWETAFF.

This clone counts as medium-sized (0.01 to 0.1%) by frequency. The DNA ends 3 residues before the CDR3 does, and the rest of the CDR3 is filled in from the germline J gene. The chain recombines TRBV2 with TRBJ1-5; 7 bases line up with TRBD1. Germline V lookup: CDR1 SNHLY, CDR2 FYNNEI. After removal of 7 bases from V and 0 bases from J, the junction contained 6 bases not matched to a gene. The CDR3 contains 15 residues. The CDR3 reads CASILDRTSNQPQHF. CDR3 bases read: TGTGCCAGCATCTTGGACAGGACTAGCAATCAGCCC. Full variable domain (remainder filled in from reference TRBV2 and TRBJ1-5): EPEVTQTPSHQVTQMGQEVILRCVPISNHLYFYWYRQILGQKVEFLVSFYNNEISEKSEIFDDQFSVERPDGSNFTLKIRSTKLEDSAMYFCASILDRTSNQPQHFGDGTRLSIL.